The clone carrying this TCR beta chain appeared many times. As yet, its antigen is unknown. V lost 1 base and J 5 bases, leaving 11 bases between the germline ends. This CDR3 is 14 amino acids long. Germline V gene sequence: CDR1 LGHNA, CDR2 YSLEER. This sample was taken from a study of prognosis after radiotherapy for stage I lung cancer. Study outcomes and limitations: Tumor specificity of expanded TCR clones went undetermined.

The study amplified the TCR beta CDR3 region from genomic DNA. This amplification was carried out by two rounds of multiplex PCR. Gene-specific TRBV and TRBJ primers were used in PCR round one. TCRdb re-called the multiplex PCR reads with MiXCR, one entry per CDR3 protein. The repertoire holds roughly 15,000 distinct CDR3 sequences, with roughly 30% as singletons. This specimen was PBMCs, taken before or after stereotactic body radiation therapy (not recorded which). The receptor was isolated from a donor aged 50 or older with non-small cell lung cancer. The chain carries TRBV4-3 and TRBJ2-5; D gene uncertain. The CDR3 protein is CASSQGVGWETQYF. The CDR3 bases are TGCGCCAGCAGCCAAGGGGTGGGGTGGGAGACCCAGTACTTC.